This T cell receptor beta chain was found in a study of spatial heterogeneity in lung cancer. Study-level results: Tumoral mutation counts were tracked by counts of expanded intratumoral alpha and beta TCRs.

TCRdb re-derived calls from the 5' RACE reads in MiXCR, one entry per CDR3 protein. This sample yields about 13,000 distinct CDR3 sequences, of which approximately 4.8% are seen a single time; around 27% belongs to the top ten. This clonotype showed up many times. What it binds is unknown. This CDR3 is 15 amino acids long. V was clipped by 9 bases and J by 4 bases; unmatched bases: 9. CDR1 SGHAT and CDR2 FQNNGV come from the germline V gene. Documented time point: sample taken at primary tumor resection. The TCR originated in a male donor with early-stage non-small cell lung cancer. The J gene is TRBJ2-1, the V gene TRBV11-2; 10 positions agree with TRBD2. The sequencing used lung tumor tissue, collected at surgery. CDR3 coding DNA: TGTGCCAGTTGGCCACTAGCGGGGAAATACAATGAGCAGTTCTTC. This gives the protein CASWPLAGKYNEQFF.